This TCR beta chain originates from a study of cytomegalovirus exposure and HLA in healthy donors. PCR primers comprised 60 Vbeta and 13 Jbeta primers. The table came from immunoSEQ multiplex PCR; TCRdb's copy has only in-frame clones and leaves some out. The sample lists approximately 110,000 clones; roughly 70% were seen once. The study, taken as a whole, reports: In a later analysis, productive TCRs from donors in an Asian-associated ancestry cluster reportedly carried fewer N-insertions than the cohort mean. In vitro work confirmed that a few CMV-associated chains recognize CMV antigens. Donor immune exposure was known only as CMV serostatus. There were some public TCRs occurring in many donors, but most TCR sequences were rare.

Trimming removed 8 bases from V and 2 bases from J, with 12 bases in between. The CDR3 contains 13 residues. The V gene's germline CDR1 is SGHTA and CDR2 FQGNSA. On this clone: Its antigen is not identified.

The rearrangement uses TRBV7-2 and TRBJ1-2; a weak D match, TRBD1 (5 bases). The clonotype was recovered from a man younger than 45 in good health and CMV-seropositive. The sample taken for sequencing was PBMCs. The CDR3 loop reads CASARDSNYGYTF. The CDR3 DNA is TGTGCCAGCGCTAGGGACTCAAACTATGGCTACACCTTC.